This is a list of T cell receptor beta chains from one sample in a study of blood T cells in healthy people across ages. TCRdb redid the calling of the 5' RACE reads with MiXCR, one entry per CDR3 protein. The sample has around 850,000 distinct CDR3 sequences, roughly 34% seen once. Sequenced sample: blood. Receptors were obtained from a man between 18 and 29 years old in good health. Both conserved end residues are part of each CDR3. The D gene is left open where the match is weak. Size values are once, few and many counts, or a class for expanded clones, and some rows have none.

J gene: TRBJ2-2
clone size: NA
D gene: NA
V gene: TRBV10-3
CDR3 protein: CAIVSDPNTGELFF
CDR3 DNA: TGTGCCATCGTTTCGGATCCCAACACCGGGGAGCTGTTTTTT

J gene: TRBJ2-1
clone size: many
D gene: TRBD2
V gene: TRBV5-1
CDR3 protein: CASSQTSGGYDEQFF
CDR3 DNA: TGCGCCAGCAGCCAAACTAGCGGGGGGTATGATGAGCAGTTCTTC

J gene: TRBJ2-1
clone size: NA
D gene: TRBD2
V gene: TRBV29-1
CDR3 protein: CSVAGLAGGDLYNEQLF
CDR3 DNA: TGCAGCGTGGCGGGACTAGCGGGGGGGGATCTCTACAATGAGCAGCTCTTC

J gene: TRBJ2-5
clone size: NA
D gene: TRBD2
V gene: TRBV4-3
CDR3 protein: CASSQAGLAGPKGETQYF
CDR3 DNA: TGCGCCAGCAGCCAAGCCGGGCTAGCGGGTCCCAAGGGAGAGACCCAGTACTTC

J gene: TRBJ1-2
clone size: many
D gene: NA
V gene: TRBV12-3/TRBV12-4
CDR3 protein: CASSAGTSYGYTF
CDR3 DNA: TGTGCCAGCAGCGCCGGGACAAGCTATGGCTACACCTTC

J gene: TRBJ2-7
clone size: NA
D gene: NA
V gene: TRBV3-1
CDR3 protein: CASSQGRGVEQYF
CDR3 DNA: TGTGCCAGCAGCCAAGGGCGGGGCGTTGAGCAGTACTTC

J gene: TRBJ2-5
clone size: NA
D gene: TRBD1
V gene: TRBV6-1
CDR3 protein: CASSWDRGTKETQYF
CDR3 DNA: TGTGCCAGCAGTTGGGACAGGGGAACGAAAGAGACCCAGTACTTC

J gene: TRBJ2-7
clone size: few
D gene: TRBD1
V gene: TRBV11-2
CDR3 protein: CAGSHGSPGQTYEQYF
CDR3 DNA: TGTGCCGGCAGCCACGGATCACCGGGACAGACCTACGAGCAGTACTTC

J gene: TRBJ2-5
clone size: few
D gene: NA
V gene: TRBV27
CDR3 protein: CACSRAVLARTQYF
CDR3 DNA: TGTGCCTGCAGTCGGGCGGTATTAGCACGGACCCAGTACTTC

J gene: TRBJ2-7
clone size: once
D gene: TRBD1
V gene: TRBV9
CDR3 protein: CASSHGQVTYEQYF
CDR3 DNA: TGTGCCAGCAGCCACGGACAGGTGACCTACGAGCAGTACTTC

J gene: TRBJ1-4
clone size: NA
D gene: NA
V gene: TRBV6-5
CDR3 protein: CATQRSKIGKLFF
CDR3 DNA: TGTGCCACCCAACGTTCGAAGATTGGAAAACTGTTTTTT

J gene: TRBJ2-5
clone size: few
D gene: NA
V gene: TRBV30
CDR3 protein: CAWSVAPGAKTQYF
CDR3 DNA: TGTGCCTGGAGTGTAGCCCCGGGGGCCAAGACCCAGTACTTC

J gene: TRBJ1-5
clone size: NA
D gene: NA
V gene: TRBV19
CDR3 protein: CATLGGNQPQHF
CDR3 DNA: TGTGCCACCTTAGGTGGCAATCAGCCCCAGCATTTT

J gene: TRBJ2-3
clone size: few
D gene: NA
V gene: TRBV4-1
CDR3 protein: CASSRTSSYGTDTQYF
CDR3 DNA: TGCGCCAGCAGCCGTACTTCATCCTATGGGACAGATACGCAGTATTTT

J gene: TRBJ1-1
clone size: NA
D gene: NA
V gene: TRBV6-2/TRBV6-3
CDR3 protein: CASRPAGGLHLGTEAFF
CDR3 DNA: TGTGCCAGCAGGCCCGCGGGCGGGCTTCACCTAGGCACTGAAGCTTTCTTT

J gene: TRBJ2-1
clone size: few
D gene: NA
V gene: TRBV5-8
CDR3 protein: CASSLGSGRNEQFF
CDR3 DNA: TGTGCCAGCAGCTTGGGGTCGGGGCGCAATGAGCAGTTCTTC

J gene: TRBJ1-1
clone size: NA
D gene: NA
V gene: TRBV6-1
CDR3 protein: CASSEARSFF
CDR3 DNA: TGTGCCAGCAGTGAAGCGCGTAGTTTCTTT

J gene: TRBJ1-6
clone size: NA
D gene: TRBD1
V gene: TRBV5-1
CDR3 protein: CASSSGQGGNSPLHF
CDR3 DNA: TGCGCCAGCAGCTCCGGTCAGGGGGGGAATTCACCCCTCCACTTT

J gene: TRBJ2-3
clone size: few
D gene: TRBD1
V gene: TRBV6-2/TRBV6-3
CDR3 protein: CASSRDRGQDTQYF
CDR3 DNA: TGTGCCAGCAGCAGGGACAGGGGGCAAGATACGCAGTATTTT

J gene: TRBJ2-1
clone size: NA
D gene: TRBD2
V gene: TRBV5-1
CDR3 protein: CASSPPSRGDSYNEQFF
CDR3 DNA: TGCGCCAGCAGCCCTCCATCGCGGGGGGACTCCTACAATGAGCAGTTCTTC

J gene: TRBJ1-1
clone size: few
D gene: NA
V gene: TRBV10-2
CDR3 protein: CARPSRGRNTEAFF
CDR3 DNA: TGCGCCAGACCCTCGAGGGGAAGGAACACTGAAGCTTTCTTT

J gene: TRBJ1-4
clone size: NA
D gene: NA
V gene: TRBV7-9
CDR3 protein: CASSLRAAGISEKLFF
CDR3 DNA: TGTGCCAGCAGCTTACGTGCCGCGGGGATAAGTGAAAAACTGTTTTTT

J gene: TRBJ2-5
clone size: many
D gene: NA
V gene: TRBV4-1
CDR3 protein: CASSQGLVETQYF
CDR3 DNA: TGCGCCAGCAGCCAAGGACTAGTGGAGACCCAGTACTTC

J gene: TRBJ2-7
clone size: NA
D gene: NA
V gene: TRBV9
CDR3 protein: CASSPRGPDTSYEQYF
CDR3 DNA: TGTGCCAGCAGCCCCCGGGGGCCGGACACATCCTACGAGCAGTACTTC

J gene: TRBJ2-3
clone size: NA
D gene: NA
V gene: TRBV7-9
CDR3 protein: CVSSLAPDTQYF
CDR3 DNA: TGTGTCAGCAGCTTAGCTCCCGATACGCAGTATTTT